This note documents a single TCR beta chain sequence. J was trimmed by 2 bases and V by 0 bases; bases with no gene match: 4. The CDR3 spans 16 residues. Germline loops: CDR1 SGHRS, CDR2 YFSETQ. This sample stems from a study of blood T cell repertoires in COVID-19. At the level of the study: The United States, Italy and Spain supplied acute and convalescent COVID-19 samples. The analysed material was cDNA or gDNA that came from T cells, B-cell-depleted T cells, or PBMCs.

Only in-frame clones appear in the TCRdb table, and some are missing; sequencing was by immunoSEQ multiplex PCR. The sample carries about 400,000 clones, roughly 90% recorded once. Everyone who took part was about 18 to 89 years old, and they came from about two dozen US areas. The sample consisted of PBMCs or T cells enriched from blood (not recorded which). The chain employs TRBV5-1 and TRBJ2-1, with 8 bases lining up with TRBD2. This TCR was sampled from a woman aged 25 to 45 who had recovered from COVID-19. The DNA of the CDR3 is TGCGCCAGCAGCTTGGCGACCGGGAGGGCCTACAATGAGCAGTTCTTC. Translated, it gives CASSLATGRAYNEQFF. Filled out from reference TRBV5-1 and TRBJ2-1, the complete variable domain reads KAGVTQTPRYLIKTRGQQVTLSCSPISGHRSVSWYQQTPGQGLQFLFEYFSETQRNKGNFPGRFSGRQFSNSRSEMNVSTLELGDSALYLCASSLATGRAYNEQFFGPGTRLTVL.